One and the same sample provided the 8 T cell receptor beta chains below, sequenced in a study of blood T cell repertoires in COVID-19. Using immunoSEQ multiplex PCR, the repertoire was profiled, and TCRdb retains in-frame clones only, with some absent. The table records over 200,000 clones, about 86% of them present only once. The sequencing input was peripheral blood. Receptor source: a man between 18 and 29 years old with active or convalescent COVID-19.

The V and J genes are TRBV28 and TRBJ1-1; D not resolved. V gave up 5 bases and J gave up 0 bases, with 28 bases separating them. Germline loops: CDR1 MDHEN, CDR2 SYDVKM. The CDR3 is 20 amino acids. The CDR3 sequence is CASSPRTLGRAGFMNTEAFF. The CDR3 DNA is TGTGCCAGCAGTCCCCGGACCCTCGGAAGGGCGGGTTTTATGAACACTGAAGCTTTCTTT.

The rearrangement uses TRBV6-5 and TRBJ2-3; D uncertain. V shed 4 bases and J shed 2 bases, with 7 bases lying between them. The CDR3 totals 13 residues. Germline V gene data show CDR1 as MNHEY and CDR2 as SVGAGI. The CDR3 DNA reads TGTGCCAGCAGTTCGACTTACACAGATACGCAGTATTTT. This translates into CASSSTYTDTQYF.

The gene calls are TRBV7-3 and TRBJ2-1; weak D call: TRBD1 (9 bases). This CDR3 contains 21 residues. Per the germline V gene, CDR1 is SGHTA and CDR2 is FQGTGA. V was pared by 4 bases and J by 2 bases, with 30 bases between. The CDR3: CASSSHNKGTGKLAAYNEQFF. CDR3 in DNA: TGTGCCAGCAGCTCACACAACAAAGGGACAGGGAAACTAGCGGCCTACAATGAGCAGTTCTTC.

This clone came up once. The chain recombines TRBV10-3 with TRBJ2-7; 7 bases are shared with TRBD1. The germline CDR1 and CDR2 sequences are ENHRY and SYGVKD. J lost 5 bases, V lost 6 bases, and 4 bases had no gene match. CDR3 size: 12 residues. DNA for the CDR3: TGTGCCATCAGGAGGGACAGACACGAGCAGTACTTC. Translation gives CAIRRDRHEQYF.

CDR3 in DNA: TGCGCCAGCAGCGACCGGACTAGCGGCATTCGTGAGCAGTTCTTC. Amino acids: CASSDRTSGIREQFF. V usage is TRBV5-1 and J usage is TRBJ2-1; 10 bases are a match to TRBD2. Losses at the gene ends were 4 bases for V and 9 bases for J; bases not matched to a gene: 10. Germline CDR1 and CDR2: SGHRS and YFSETQ. The CDR3 contains 15 residues. Full variable domain (rest looked up from reference TRBV5-1 and TRBJ2-1): KAGVTQTPRYLIKTRGQQVTLSCSPISGHRSVSWYQQTPGQGLQFLFEYFSETQRNKGNFPGRFSGRQFSNSRSEMNVSTLELGDSALYLCASSDRTSGIREQFFGPGTRLTVL.

The chain links TRBV27 to TRBJ1-5; D is unclear. Per the germline V gene, CDR1 is MNHEY and CDR2 is SMNVEV (reference sequence). The CDR3 runs to 15 residues. Trimming left V 5 bases short and J 4 bases short, with 15 bases between. The CDR3 nucleotides are TGTGCCAGCAGTCCCTTCGTGAGAGGGAATCAGCCCCAGCATTTT. It is translated as CASSPFVRGNQPQHF.

The V call is TRBV19, the J call TRBJ1-5; TRBD1 aligns across 7 bases. Per the germline V gene, CDR1 is LNHDA and CDR2 is SQIVND (reference sequence). This CDR3 is 15 amino acids long. V shed 8 bases, J shed 2 bases, and the junction held 9 bases outside the gene matches. DNA for the CDR3: TGTGCCAGTGATTCAGGGGGAGTGGGCAATCAGCCCCAGCATTTT. Translated: CASDSGGVGNQPQHF.

This clone has only one observation. This sequence joins TRBV3-1 (or the pseudogene TRBV3-2) and TRBJ1-5; possibly TRBD1 for D (5 bases). The V and J ends lost 4 bases and 15 bases respectively, with 19 bases between them. In germline, CDR1 is LGHDT, CDR2 YNNKEL (reference sequence). The CDR3 is 13 residues long. This CDR3 is CASSRIWGDNRHF. The CDR3 nucleotides read TGTGCCAGCAGCCGCATTTGGGGGGATAATCGGCATTTT.